This T cell receptor beta chain was sequenced during a study of T-cell reconstitution after alpha-beta-depleted transplantation in children. Overall study findings and caveats: Where some patients showed high TCRbeta diversity at day 60, it came from recipient T cells and thymic progenitors that had survived. Once a year had passed after transplant, T-cell counts and diversity came mostly from newly produced T cells. As was reported, about two months after transplant, alpha-beta T cells came from several hundred expanded graft clones.

Unique molecular identifiers were incorporated during preparation of the TCRbeta library. TCRdb re-analysed the PCR reads in MiXCR, keeping a single row per CDR3 protein. The sample holds some 350,000 distinct CDR3 sequences, around 15% seen once. Worth noting for this clonotype: Its target is not known.

Germline V gene data show CDR1 as SGDLS and CDR2 as YYNGEE. CDR3 length equals 15 residues. V gave up 3 bases and J gave up 0 bases; unmatched junction bases: 3. Specimen: PBMCs, mostly from graft donor cells, collected 360 days after TCRalphabeta/CD19-depleted stem cell transplant. The genes are TRBV9 and TRBJ2-1; 7 bases fit TRBD1. This clonotype originated in a male patient under 10 years old who had a stem cell transplant for acute lymphoblastic leukemia, so the T cells may come from the graft donor. In nucleotides, the CDR3 is TGTGCCAGCAGCGCCCGGGACAGCTCCTACAATGAGCAGTTCTTC. It specifies CASSARDSSYNEQFF. Looking up the rest from reference TRBV9 and TRBJ2-1 gives the full variable domain: DSGVTQTPKHLITATGQRVTLRCSPRSGDLSVYWYQQSLDQGLQFLIQYYNGEERAKGNILERFSAQQFPDLHSELNLSSLELGDSALYFCASSARDSSYNEQFFGPGTRLTVL.